This T cell receptor beta chain was retrieved from a study of T cell changes during pregnancy in multiple sclerosis. Measured with immunoSEQ multiplex PCR; TCRdb has only the in-frame clones, and not every one. The data show roughly 59,000 clones, around 91% seen once. The sequence was obtained from a female donor in good health, enrolled as a control in a pregnancy study. The material was peripheral blood, obtained in the third trimester of pregnancy.

CDR3 amino acids: CASSIREQPQHF. The CDR3 DNA is TGTGCCAGTAGTATACGGGAACAGCCCCAGCATTTT. The chain carries TRBV19 and TRBJ1-5; the D is unclear. The CDR3 spans 12 residues. Germline values: CDR1 LNHDA, CDR2 SQIVND (reference sequence). The V gene lost 2 bases and the J gene lost 7 bases, with 6 bases spanning the gap.